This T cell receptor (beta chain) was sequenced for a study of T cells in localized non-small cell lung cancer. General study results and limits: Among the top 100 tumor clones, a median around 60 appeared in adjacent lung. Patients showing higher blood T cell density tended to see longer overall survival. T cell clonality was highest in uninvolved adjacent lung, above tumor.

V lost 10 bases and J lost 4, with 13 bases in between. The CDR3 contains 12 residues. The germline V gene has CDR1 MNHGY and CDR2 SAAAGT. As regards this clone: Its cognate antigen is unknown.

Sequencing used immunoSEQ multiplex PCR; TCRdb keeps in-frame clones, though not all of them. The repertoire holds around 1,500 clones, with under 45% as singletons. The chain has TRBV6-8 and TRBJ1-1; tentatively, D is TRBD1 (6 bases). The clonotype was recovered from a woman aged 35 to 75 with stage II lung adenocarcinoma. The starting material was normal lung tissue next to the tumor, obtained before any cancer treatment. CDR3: CATGTRATEAFF. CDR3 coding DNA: TGTGCCACCGGGACACGGGCCACTGAAGCTTTCTTT.